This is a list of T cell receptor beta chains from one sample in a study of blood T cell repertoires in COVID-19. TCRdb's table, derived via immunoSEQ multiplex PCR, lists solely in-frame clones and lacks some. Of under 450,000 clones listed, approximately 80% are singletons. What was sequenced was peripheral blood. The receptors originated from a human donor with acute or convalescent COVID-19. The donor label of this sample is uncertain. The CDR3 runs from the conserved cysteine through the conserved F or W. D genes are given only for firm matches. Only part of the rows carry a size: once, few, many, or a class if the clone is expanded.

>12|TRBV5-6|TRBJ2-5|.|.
TGTGCCAGCCGCCGAGATGGAGATGGCCAGTACTTC
CASRRDGDGQYF
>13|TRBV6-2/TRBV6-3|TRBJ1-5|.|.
TGTGCCAGCAGTTACGGGGGGAATCAGCCCCAGCATTTT
CASSYGGNQPQHF
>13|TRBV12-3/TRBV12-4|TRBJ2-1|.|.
TGTGCCAGCAGACCGCCCTCCGGCAATGAGCAGTTCTTC
CASRPPSGNEQFF
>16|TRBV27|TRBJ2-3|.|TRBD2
TGTGCCAGCAGTTTTGGCGCGGGGGGATTCACAGATACGCAGTATTTT
CASSFGAGGFTDTQYF
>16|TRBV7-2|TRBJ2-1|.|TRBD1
TGTGCCAGCAGCTTAACCCACGACAGGGGGTACAATGAGCAGTTCTTC
CASSLTHDRGYNEQFF
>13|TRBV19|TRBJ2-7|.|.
TGTGCCAGTAGTCTGGACTCCACATACGAGCAGTACTTC
CASSLDSTYEQYF
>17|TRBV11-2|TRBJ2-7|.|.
TGTGCCAGCAGCTTAGCGGGGGGCGGCGGGAGTACTTACGAGCAGTACTTC
CASSLAGGGGSTYEQYF
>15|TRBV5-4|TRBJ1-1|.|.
TGTGCCAGCAGCTTCCGACAGAGACCGAACACTGAAGCTTTCTTT
CASSFRQRPNTEAFF
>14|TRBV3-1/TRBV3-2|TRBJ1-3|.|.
TGTGCCAGCAGCCAACAGGGATCTGGAAACACCATATATTTT
CASSQQGSGNTIYF
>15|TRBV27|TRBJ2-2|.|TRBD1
TGTGCCAGCAGTTTAAGGACAGGGCAAACCGGGGAGCTGTTTTTT
CASSLRTGQTGELFF
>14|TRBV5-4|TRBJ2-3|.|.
TGTGCCAGCAGCTTCCAGACTAGCACAGATACGCAGTATTTT
CASSFQTSTDTQYF
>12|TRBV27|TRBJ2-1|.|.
TGTGCCAGCAGTTTAAGAGGTAATGAGCAGTTCTTC
CASSLRGNEQFF
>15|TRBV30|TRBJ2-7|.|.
TGTGCCTGGAGTGTACCGGGATACAACTCCTACGAGCAGTACTTC
CAWSVPGYNSYEQYF
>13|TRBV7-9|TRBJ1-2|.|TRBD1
TGTGCCAGCAGCTTAACCGGGACAGAAAACTACACCTTC
CASSLTGTENYTF
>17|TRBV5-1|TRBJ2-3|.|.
TGCGCCAGCAGCTTGGATCCGGGACTCCCTTCCACAGATACGCAGTATTTT
CASSLDPGLPSTDTQYF
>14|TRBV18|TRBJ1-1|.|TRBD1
TGTGCCAGCTCACCTCAGGGGGCCGGCACTGAAGCTTTCTTT
CASSPQGAGTEAFF
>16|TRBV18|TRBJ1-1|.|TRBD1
TGTGCCAGCTCACCCGACAGGGGGCGCGGGGACACTGAAGCTTTCTTT
CASSPDRGRGDTEAFF
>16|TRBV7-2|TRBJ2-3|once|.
TGTGCCAGCAGCTTACAGGTAAGCTCTAGCACAGATACGCAGTATTTT
CASSLQVSSSTDTQYF
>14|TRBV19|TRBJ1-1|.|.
TGTGCCAGTACCTTGGACAGACTGAACACTGAAGCTTTCTTT
CASTLDRLNTEAFF
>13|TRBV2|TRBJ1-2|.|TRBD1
TGTGCCACCATGAAGGACAGGGGGCACGGCTACACCTTC
CATMKDRGHGYTF
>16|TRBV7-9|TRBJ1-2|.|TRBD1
TGTGCCAGCAGCCAAGTGGGGACAGGGGGTAACTATGGCTACACCTTC
CASSQVGTGGNYGYTF
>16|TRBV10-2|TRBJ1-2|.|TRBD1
TGCGCCAGCAGTGACCATGGACAGGCGGCTAACTATGGCTACACCTTC
CASSDHGQAANYGYTF
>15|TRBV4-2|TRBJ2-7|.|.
TGTGCCAGCAGCCAAGAACCCCGGTTTCCCCACGAGCAGTACTTC
CASSQEPRFPHEQYF
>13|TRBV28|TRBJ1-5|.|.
TGTGCCAGCAGTTTAGCGAGGAATCAGCCCCAGCATTTT
CASSLARNQPQHF
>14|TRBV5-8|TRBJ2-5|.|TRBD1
TGTGCCAGACCCATCCGGGACAGCACAGAGACCCAGTACTTC
CARPIRDSTETQYF
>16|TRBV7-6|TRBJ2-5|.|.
TGTGCCAGCAGCTTAGGGTCGGGTTGGATCCAAGAGACCCAGTACTTC
CASSLGSGWIQETQYF
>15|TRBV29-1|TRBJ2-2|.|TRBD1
TGCAGCGTTGAGAAGGACAGGGGGAGGACCGGGGAGCTGTTTTTT
CSVEKDRGRTGELFF
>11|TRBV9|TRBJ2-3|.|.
TGTGCCAGCAGCCGGACAGATACGCAGTATTTT
CASSRTDTQYF
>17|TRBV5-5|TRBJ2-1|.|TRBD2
TGTGCCAGCAGCGGAGGGACTAGCGGGGGGATGTACAATGAGCAGTTCTTC
CASSGGTSGGMYNEQFF
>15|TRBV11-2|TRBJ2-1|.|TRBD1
TGTGCCGGCTCACAGGGGGGACTCCCAGTTGGAGAGCAGTTCTTC
CAGSQGGLPVGEQFF
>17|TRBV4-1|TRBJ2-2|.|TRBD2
TGCGCCAGCAGCCAACCCCCCGGGACTACAAACACCGGGGAGCTGTTTTTT
CASSQPPGTTNTGELFF
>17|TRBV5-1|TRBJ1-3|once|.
TGCGCCAGCAGCCCAAACATCGACGGGGGTCAAAGAAACACCATATATTTT
CASSPNIDGGQRNTIYF
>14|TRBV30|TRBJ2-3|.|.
TGTGCCTGGAGTGTAAGGAAGGGGACAGATACGCAGTATTTT
CAWSVRKGTDTQYF
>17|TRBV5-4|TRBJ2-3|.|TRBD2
TGTGCCAGCAGCTTGGGGGCTATAGCGGGAGGGCTTTATACGCAGTATTTT
CASSLGAIAGGLYTQYF
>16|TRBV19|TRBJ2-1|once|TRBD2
TGTGCCAGTAGTACCGGGACTAGCCTCTCCCGCGATGAGCAGTTCTTC
CASSTGTSLSRDEQFF
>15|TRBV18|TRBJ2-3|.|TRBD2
TGTGCCAGCTCACCAACTAGCGGGAGCACAGATACGCAGTATTTT
CASSPTSGSTDTQYF
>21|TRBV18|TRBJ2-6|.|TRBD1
TGTGCCAGCTCACCTCTTTCGGGGACAGGGGTTTTTGTGGCTGGGGCCAACGTCCTGACTTTC
CASSPLSGTGVFVAGANVLTF
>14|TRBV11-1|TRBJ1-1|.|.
TGTGCCAGCAGTATTGCGGGGGTAGTTACTGAAGCTTTCTTT
CASSIAGVVTEAFF
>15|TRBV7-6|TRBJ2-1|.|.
TGTGCCAGCAGCTTAGTAGCGTCTACCTACAATGAGCAGTTCTTC
CASSLVASTYNEQFF
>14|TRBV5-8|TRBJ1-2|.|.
TGTGCCAGCAGCCTGCTGGGGGCCCCCTATGGCTACACCTTC
CASSLLGAPYGYTF
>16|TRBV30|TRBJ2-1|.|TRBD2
TGTGCCTGGAGTTTATACCCGGGAGGGTCCTACAATGAGCAGTTCTTC
CAWSLYPGGSYNEQFF
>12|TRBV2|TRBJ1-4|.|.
TGTGCCAGCAGAGCGACAGATGAAAAACTGTTTTTT
CASRATDEKLFF
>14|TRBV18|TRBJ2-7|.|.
TGTGCCAGCTCAGGCACGCAGGGTACATACGAGCAGTACTTC
CASSGTQGTYEQYF
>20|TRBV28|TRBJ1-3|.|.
TGTGCCAGCAGTTTTACCCTAAGCTCCGGGACTTCTCCCTATGGAAACACCATATATTTT
CASSFTLSSGTSPYGNTIYF
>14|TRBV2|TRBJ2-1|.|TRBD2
TGTGCCAGCAGTGCTTCTAGCGGGTACAATGAGCAGTTCTTC
CASSASSGYNEQFF
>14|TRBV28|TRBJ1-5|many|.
TGTGCCAGCAGCTCAGTAGCTTGGCGTCAGCCCCAGCATTTT
CASSSVAWRQPQHF
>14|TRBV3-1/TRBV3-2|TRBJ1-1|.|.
TGTGCCAGCAGCCAAGGACAACTGAACACTGAAGCTTTCTTT
CASSQGQLNTEAFF
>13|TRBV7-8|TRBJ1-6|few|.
TGTGCCAGCAGCTCCAACACCAATTCACCCCTCCACTTT
CASSSNTNSPLHF
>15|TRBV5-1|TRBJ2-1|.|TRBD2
TGCGCCAGCAGCGTGACTAGCGGGGGGAGCAATGAGCAGTTCTTC
CASSVTSGGSNEQFF
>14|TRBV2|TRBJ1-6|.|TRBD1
TGTGCCAGGCAGACAGGGAACGGTAATTCACCCCTCCACTTT
CARQTGNGNSPLHF
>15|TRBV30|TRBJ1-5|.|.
TGTGCCTGGAGTCGCACAGGTACCTACAATCAGCCCCAGCATTTT
CAWSRTGTYNQPQHF
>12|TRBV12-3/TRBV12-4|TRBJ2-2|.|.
TGTGCCAGCGCGGGGAACACCGGGGAGCTGTTTTTT
CASAGNTGELFF
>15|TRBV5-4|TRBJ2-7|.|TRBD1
TGTGCCAGCAGCTCCATGGACAGGGGGACCTACGAGCAGTACTTC
CASSSMDRGTYEQYF
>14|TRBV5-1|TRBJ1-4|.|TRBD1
TGCGCCAGCAGCCGGACAGGGAAGAATGAAAAACTGTTTTTT
CASSRTGKNEKLFF
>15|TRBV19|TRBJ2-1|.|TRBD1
TGTGCCAGTACCCCAAGGGGACAGGGACACAATGAGCAGTTCTTC
CASTPRGQGHNEQFF